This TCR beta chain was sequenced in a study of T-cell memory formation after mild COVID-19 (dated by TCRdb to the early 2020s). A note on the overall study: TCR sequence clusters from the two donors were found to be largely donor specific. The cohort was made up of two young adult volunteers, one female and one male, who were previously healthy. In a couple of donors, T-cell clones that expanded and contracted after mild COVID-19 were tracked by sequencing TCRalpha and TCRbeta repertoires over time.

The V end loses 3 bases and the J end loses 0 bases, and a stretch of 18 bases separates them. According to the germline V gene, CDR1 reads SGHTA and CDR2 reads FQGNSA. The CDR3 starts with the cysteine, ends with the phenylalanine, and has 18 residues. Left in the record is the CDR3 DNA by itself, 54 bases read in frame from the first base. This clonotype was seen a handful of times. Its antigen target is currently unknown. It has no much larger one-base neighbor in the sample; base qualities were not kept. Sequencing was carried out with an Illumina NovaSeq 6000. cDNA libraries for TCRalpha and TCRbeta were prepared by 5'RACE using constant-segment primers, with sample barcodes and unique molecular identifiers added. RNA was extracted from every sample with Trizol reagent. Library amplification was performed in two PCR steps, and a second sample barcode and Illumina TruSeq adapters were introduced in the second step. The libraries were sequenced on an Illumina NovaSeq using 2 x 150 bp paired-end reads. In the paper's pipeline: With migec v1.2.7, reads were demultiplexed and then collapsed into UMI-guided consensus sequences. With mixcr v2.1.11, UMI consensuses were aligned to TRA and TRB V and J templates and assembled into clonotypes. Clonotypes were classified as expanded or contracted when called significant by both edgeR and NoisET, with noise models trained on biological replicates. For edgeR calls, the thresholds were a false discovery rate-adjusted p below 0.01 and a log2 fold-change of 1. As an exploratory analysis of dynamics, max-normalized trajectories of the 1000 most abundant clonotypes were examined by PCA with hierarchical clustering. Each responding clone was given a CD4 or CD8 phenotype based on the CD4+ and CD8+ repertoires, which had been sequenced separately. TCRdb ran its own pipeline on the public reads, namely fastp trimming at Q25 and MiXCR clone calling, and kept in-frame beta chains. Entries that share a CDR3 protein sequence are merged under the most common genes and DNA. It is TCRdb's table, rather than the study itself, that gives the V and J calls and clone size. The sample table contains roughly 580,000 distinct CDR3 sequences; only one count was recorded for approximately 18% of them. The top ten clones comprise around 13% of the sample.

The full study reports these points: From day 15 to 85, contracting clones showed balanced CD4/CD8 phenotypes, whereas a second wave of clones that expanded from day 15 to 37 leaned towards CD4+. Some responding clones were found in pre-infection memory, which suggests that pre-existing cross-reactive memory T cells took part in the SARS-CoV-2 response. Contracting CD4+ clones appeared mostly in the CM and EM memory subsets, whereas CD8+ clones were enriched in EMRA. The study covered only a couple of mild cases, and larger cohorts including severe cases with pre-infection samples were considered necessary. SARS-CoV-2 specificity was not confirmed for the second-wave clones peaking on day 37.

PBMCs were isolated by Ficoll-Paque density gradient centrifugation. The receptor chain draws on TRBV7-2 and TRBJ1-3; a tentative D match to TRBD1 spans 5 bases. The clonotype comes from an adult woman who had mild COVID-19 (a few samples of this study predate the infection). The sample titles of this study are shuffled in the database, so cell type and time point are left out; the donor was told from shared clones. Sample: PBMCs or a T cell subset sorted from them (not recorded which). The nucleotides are TGTGCCAGCAGCTTGGGTAACAGGCTGGGGCTCTCTGGAAACACCATATATTTT. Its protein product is CASSLGNRLGLSGNTIYF. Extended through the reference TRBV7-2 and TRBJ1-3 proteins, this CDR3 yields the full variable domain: GAGVSQSPSNKVTEKGKDVELRCDPISGHTALYWYRQSLGQGLEFLIYFQGNSAPDKSGLPSDRFSAERTGGSVSTLTIQRTQQEDSAVYLCASSLGNRLGLSGNTIYFGEGSWLTVV.